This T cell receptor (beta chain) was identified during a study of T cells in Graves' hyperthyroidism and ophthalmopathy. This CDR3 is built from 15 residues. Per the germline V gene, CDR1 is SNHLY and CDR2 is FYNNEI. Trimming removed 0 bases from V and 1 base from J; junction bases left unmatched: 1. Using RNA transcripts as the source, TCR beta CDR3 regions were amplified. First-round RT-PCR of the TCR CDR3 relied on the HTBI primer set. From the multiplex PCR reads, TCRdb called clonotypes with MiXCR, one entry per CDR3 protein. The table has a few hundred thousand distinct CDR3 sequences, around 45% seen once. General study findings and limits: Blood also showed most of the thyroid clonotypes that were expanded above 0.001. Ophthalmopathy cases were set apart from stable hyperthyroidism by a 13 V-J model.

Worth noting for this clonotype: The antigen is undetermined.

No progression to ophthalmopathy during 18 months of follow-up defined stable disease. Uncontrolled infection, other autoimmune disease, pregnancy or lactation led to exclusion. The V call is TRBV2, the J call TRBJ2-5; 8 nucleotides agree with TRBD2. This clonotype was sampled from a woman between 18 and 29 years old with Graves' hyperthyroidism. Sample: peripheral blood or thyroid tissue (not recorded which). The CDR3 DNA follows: TGTGCCAGCAGTGAAGCAGCGGGGGCCCAAGAGACCCAGTACTTC. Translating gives CASSEAAGAQETQYF.